Shown below are 6 T cell receptor beta chains from a single sample sequenced in a study of shared clonotypes between healthy human individuals. Measured with immunoSEQ multiplex PCR; TCRdb has only the in-frame clones, and not every one. The table has under 2.5 million clones, 92% seen once; the top ten hold 0.37%. Sequencing used naive CD4+ T cells from PBMCs. The subset denotes: CD45RA+ positively selected. These receptors all stem from a young man in good health. Some clones in this sample may be carry-over from other donors' samples.

The V call is TRBV7-2, the J call TRBJ2-7, with 8 bases identical to TRBD2. V lost 7 bases, J lost 2 bases, and 4 bases stayed unmatched. Germline V lookup: CDR1 SGHTA, CDR2 FQGNSA. The CDR3 is 13 amino acids. The CDR3, as DNA: TGTGCCAGCACCCGACTAGCGCCCTACGAGCAGTACTTC. Translating gives CASTRLAPYEQYF.

This sequence joins TRBV28 and TRBJ1-4; D is unresolved. The germline V gene has CDR1 MDHEN and CDR2 SYDVKM. The length of the CDR3 is 13 residues. The V gene lost 6 bases and the J gene lost 2 bases, with 7 bases spanning the gap. The CDR3 sequence: CASSRTTNEKLFF. DNA of the CDR3: TGTGCCAGCAGCCGCACGACTAATGAAAAACTGTTTTTT.

V usage is TRBV28 and J usage is TRBJ1-3; D is unresolved. Trimming took 5 bases from V and 0 from J, leaving 11 bases between them. CDR3 length equals 15 residues. Germline V gene lookup returns CDR1 MDHEN and CDR2 SYDVKM. This chain's CDR3 is CASSPLVASGNTIYF. CDR3 coding DNA: TGTGCCAGCAGTCCGTTGGTAGCCTCTGGAAACACCATATATTTT.

The chain recombines TRBV4-3 with TRBJ1-2; D is uncertain. Looked up from germline, CDR1 is LGHNA and CDR2 is YSLEER. Trimming removed 0 bases from V and 13 bases from J, with 12 bases in between. CDR3 length: 12 amino acids. Here the CDR3 reads CASSQDAGRSTF. For the CDR3, the DNA is TGCGCCAGCAGCCAAGATGCCGGGAGGTCCACCTTC.

The CDR3 here is CASSYSTRGYYEQYF. CDR3 bases: TGTGCCAGCAGTTACTCGACCAGAGGCTACTACGAGCAGTACTTC. The chain uses TRBV6-5 and TRBJ2-7; D is ambiguous. This CDR3 comprises 15 residues. With 0 bases removed from V and 3 bases from J, the gap between germline ends came to 12 bases. CDR1 and CDR2 (germline): MNHEY, SVGAGI.

This rearrangement joins TRBV6-1 to TRBJ2-1; 7 bases agree with TRBD2. This CDR3 contains 16 residues. Germline values: CDR1 MNHNS, CDR2 SASEGT. Germline trimming cut 2 bases from V and 2 bases from J; bases unmatched to any gene: 6. CDR3 loop: CASSESGGSPYNEQFF. The CDR3 DNA follows: TGTGCCAGCAGTGAATCGGGGGGTTCCCCCTACAATGAGCAGTTCTTC.